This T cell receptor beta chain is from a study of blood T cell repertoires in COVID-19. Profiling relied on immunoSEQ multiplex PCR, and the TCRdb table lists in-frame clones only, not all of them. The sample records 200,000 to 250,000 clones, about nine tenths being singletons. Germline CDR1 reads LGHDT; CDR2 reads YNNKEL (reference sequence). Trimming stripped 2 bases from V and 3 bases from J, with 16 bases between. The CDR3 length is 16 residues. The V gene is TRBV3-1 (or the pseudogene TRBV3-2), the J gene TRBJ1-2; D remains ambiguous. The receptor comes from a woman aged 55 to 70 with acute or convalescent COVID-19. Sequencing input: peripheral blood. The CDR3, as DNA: TGTGCCAGCAGCCAACCCCTTGGGCCTTTTGACTATGGCTACACCTTC. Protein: CASSQPLGPFDYGYTF.